The T cell receptor (beta chain) under discussion was sequenced for a study of OX40 agonist ivuxolimab in advanced cancers. The CDR3 has 12 amino acids. Germline V CDR1 and CDR2: MRHNA, SNTAGT. V gave up 7 bases and J gave up 7 bases, with 11 bases separating them. TCRdb keeps only in-frame clones here, not all; method: immunoSEQ multiplex PCR. The sample yields around 70,000 clones, approximately 82% seen once. The sequenced sample was CD4+ or CD8+ T cells sorted from blood, obtained in a trial of the OX40 agonist ivuxolimab. V gene TRBV6-4 combines with J gene TRBJ2-4, with D possibly being TRBD1 or TRBD2 (5 bases each). The clonotype originates from an adult with an advanced solid tumor such as melanoma, head and neck, liver or kidney cancer. CDR3 in DNA: TGTGCCAGCATCGGCAGGGAGAACATTCAGTACTTC. It yields the protein CASIGRENIQYF.